The 15 T cell receptor beta chains below were found in one sample sequenced in a study of OX40 agonist ivuxolimab in advanced cancers. Produced via immunoSEQ multiplex PCR; TCRdb's table is partial and in-frame only. The sample records over 150,000 clones, roughly 94% being singletons. The source material was CD4+ or CD8+ T cells sorted from blood, sampled in a trial of the OX40 agonist ivuxolimab. The receptors shown here come from an adult with an advanced solid tumor such as melanoma, head and neck, liver or kidney cancer.

The chain recombines TRBV9 with TRBJ2-3, with TRBD2 matching over 12 bases. Germline V gene lookup returns CDR1 SGDLS and CDR2 YYNGEE. With V trimmed by 0 bases and J by 5 bases, 7 bases remained unmatched. The CDR3 spans 17 residues. CDR3 protein: CASSVGELAGGRDTQYF. The CDR3 nucleotides are TGTGCCAGCAGCGTAGGGGAGCTAGCGGGGGGGAGAGATACGCAGTATTTT.

The genes are TRBV6-6 and TRBJ1-4; TRBD1 might be the D (5 bases). Germline loops: CDR1 MNHNY, CDR2 SVGAGI (reference sequence). This CDR3 has 14 amino acids. Trimming pared 5 bases from V and 0 bases from J, leaving 7 bases between. Here the CDR3 reads CASSRQSTNEKLFF. Here the CDR3 DNA reads TGTGCCAGCAGTCGACAGTCAACTAATGAAAAACTGTTTTTT.

The rearrangement links TRBV28 to TRBJ1-4; D is ambiguous. Germline CDR1 MDHEN, CDR2 SYDVKM. V lost 7 bases to trimming and J lost 8 bases, with 11 bases between them. The CDR3 has 12 amino acids. The CDR3, as DNA: TGTGCCAGCATGGGCCGGGAGGAAAAACTGTTTTTT. It translates to CASMGREEKLFF.

J is TRBJ1-2 and V is TRBV13, with D unclear. The CDR3 loop spans 13 amino acids. V was pared by 6 bases and J by 5 bases, with 13 bases between. Germline V gene sequence: CDR1 PRHDT, CDR2 FYEKMQ (reference sequence). CDR3 protein: CASSPPGYYGYTF. For the CDR3, the DNA is TGTGCCAGCAGTCCCCCGGGGTATTATGGCTACACCTTC. Full variable domain (remainder filled in from reference TRBV13 and TRBJ1-2): AAGVIQSPRHLIKEKRETATLKCYPIPRHDTVYWYQQGPGQDPQFLISFYEKMQSDKGSIPDRFSAQQFSDYHSELNMSSLELGDSALYFCASSPPGYYGYTFGSGTRLTVV.

The V call is TRBV5-1, the J call TRBJ2-5; 13 nucleotides match TRBD2. CDR3 length: 16 residues. Looked up from germline, CDR1 is SGHRS and CDR2 is YFSETQ. V dropped 5 bases and J dropped 2; count of bases not matched to a gene: 6. The CDR3 here is CASRGGLAGDQETQYF. DNA for the CDR3: TGCGCCAGCAGGGGAGGACTAGCGGGGGATCAAGAGACCCAGTACTTC. The full variable domain, rest sourced from reference TRBV5-1 and TRBJ2-5, is KAGVTQTPRYLIKTRGQQVTLSCSPISGHRSVSWYQQTPGQGLQFLFEYFSETQRNKGNFPGRFSGRQFSNSRSEMNVSTLELGDSALYLCASRGGLAGDQETQYFGPGTRLLVL.

This clone was counted between two and nine times. V is TRBV18 and J is TRBJ1-1; no firm D call. CDR3 length equals 14 residues. With 6 bases removed from V and 1 base from J, the gap between germline ends came to 12 bases. CDR1 and CDR2 from the germline V gene are KGHSH and LQKENI. The CDR3 protein is CASSAVKGNTEAFF. CDR3 DNA sequence: TGTGCCAGCTCCGCAGTCAAAGGGAACACTGAAGCTTTCTTT.

Only a few counts were recorded for this clone. The chain uses TRBV7-2 and TRBJ1-5; unclear D gene. The CDR3 is made up of 15 amino acids. The germline gives CDR1 SGHTA, CDR2 FQGNSA. Trimming stripped 1 base from V and 6 bases from J, with 13 bases between. The CDR3 region is CASSLVIQMSQPQHF. The CDR3, as DNA: TGTGCCAGCAGCTTAGTTATCCAAATGAGTCAGCCCCAGCATTTT.

This sequence joins TRBV6-6 and TRBJ1-1, with D possibly being TRBD1 (5 bases). Germline CDR1 reads MNHNY; CDR2 reads SVGAGI (reference sequence). V was shortened by 5 bases and J by 8 bases, with 15 bases between the two germline ends. The length of the CDR3 is 13 residues. The CDR3 nucleotides read TGTGCCAGCAGTAGGGGACGGAACGACGAAGCTTTCTTT. Translation gives CASSRGRNDEAFF.

The chain links TRBV18 to TRBJ2-7; 7 bases are a match to TRBD1. CDR1 KGHSH and CDR2 LQKENI come from the germline V gene. The CDR3 is 15 amino acids. V dropped 2 bases and J dropped 4; count of bases not matched to a gene: 8. This CDR3 is CASSPEGQVRYEQYF. The CDR3 nucleotides read TGTGCCAGCTCACCAGAAGGACAGGTCAGGTACGAGCAGTACTTC.

The gene calls are TRBV7-3 and TRBJ2-7, with 11 bases aligning to TRBD1. CDR1 is SGHTA and CDR2 is FQGTGA in the germline V gene. CDR3 size: 15 residues. V trimming: 5 bases; J trimming: 3 bases; junction bases outside the gene matches: 6. The CDR3 loop is CASSPGGTGGYEQYF. The CDR3 DNA reads as TGTGCCAGCAGCCCCGGGGGGACAGGGGGCTACGAGCAGTACTTC. The full variable domain, in which reference TRBV7-3 and TRBJ2-7 provide the parts outside the CDR3, is GAGVSQTPSNKVTEKGKYVELRCDPISGHTALYWYRQSLGQGPEFLIYFQGTGAADDSGLPNDRFFAVRPEGSVSTLKIQRTERGDSAVYLCASSPGGTGGYEQYFGPGTRLTVT.

In this sample, this clone turned up once. This rearrangement joins TRBV19 to TRBJ1-5; 7 bases map to TRBD1. Germline V CDR1 and CDR2: LNHDA, SQIVND (reference sequence). The CDR3 has 13 residues. V shed 8 bases and J 5 bases; nucleotides not matched to a gene: 6. The CDR3 nucleotides are TGTGCCAGTGGGACAGCGGGCTATCAGCCCCAGCATTTT. This gives the protein CASGTAGYQPQHF.

The V gene is TRBV2, the J gene TRBJ2-2; D unresolved. Germline lookup yields CDR1 SNHLY and CDR2 FYNNEI. Trimming took off 2 bases at V and 0 bases at J, with 13 bases between the two ends. The CDR3 covers 17 residues. In nucleotides, the CDR3 is TGTGCCAGCAGTGAAAGGTGGTGGCAGGCGAACACCGGGGAGCTGTTTTTT. It translates to CASSERWWQANTGELFF.

V usage is TRBV27 and J usage is TRBJ1-3; no firm D call. Germline-derived CDR1 and CDR2 are MNHEY and SMNVEV (reference sequence). The V end was cut by 2 bases, the J end by 0 bases, with 2 bases between. This CDR3 contains 13 residues. The CDR3 bases are TGTGCCAGCAGTTTACGCTCTGGAAACACCATATATTTT. Encoded protein: CASSLRSGNTIYF.

The chain uses TRBV28 and TRBJ1-3; 7 bases align to TRBD1. The CDR3 has 18 amino acids. Germline V lookup: CDR1 MDHEN, CDR2 SYDVKM. Unmatched junction bases numbered 16, after V lost 6 bases and J lost 2 bases. CDR3 sequence (DNA): TGTGCCAGCAGCCCTGCCCCGGACAGGTTTCGGCCTGGAAACACCATATATTTT. Amino acids: CASSPAPDRFRPGNTIYF.

The chain recombines TRBV19 with TRBJ2-7; D unclear. The V and J ends lost 5 bases and 5 bases respectively, with 10 bases between them. The length of the CDR3 is 12 residues. Germline CDR1 is LNHDA and CDR2 is SQIVND (reference sequence). CDR3 DNA: TGTGCCAGTAGTGAGGCAAGCCACGAGCAGTACTTC. The encoded protein is CASSEASHEQYF. Filled out from reference TRBV19 and TRBJ2-7, the complete variable domain reads DGGITQSPKYLFRKEGQNVTLSCEQNLNHDAMYWYRQDPGQGLRLIYYSQIVNDFQKGDIAEGYSVSREKKESFPLTVTSAQKNPTAFYLCASSEASHEQYFGPGTRLTVT.